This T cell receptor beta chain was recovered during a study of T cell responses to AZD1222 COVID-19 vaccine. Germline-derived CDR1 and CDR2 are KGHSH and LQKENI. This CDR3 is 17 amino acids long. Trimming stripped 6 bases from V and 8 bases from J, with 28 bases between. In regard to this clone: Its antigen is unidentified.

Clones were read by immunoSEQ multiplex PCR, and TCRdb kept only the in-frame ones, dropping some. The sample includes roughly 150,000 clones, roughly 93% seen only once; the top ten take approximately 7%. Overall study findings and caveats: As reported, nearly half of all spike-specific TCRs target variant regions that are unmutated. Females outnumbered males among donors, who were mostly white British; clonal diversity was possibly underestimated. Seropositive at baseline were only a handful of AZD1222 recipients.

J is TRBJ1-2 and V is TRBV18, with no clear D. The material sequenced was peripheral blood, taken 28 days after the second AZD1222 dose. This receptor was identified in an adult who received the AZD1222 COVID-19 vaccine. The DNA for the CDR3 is TGTGCCAGCTCGCAACTATCCTGGCCCGATAACCCCAGCGGCTACACCTTC. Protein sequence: CASSQLSWPDNPSGYTF.